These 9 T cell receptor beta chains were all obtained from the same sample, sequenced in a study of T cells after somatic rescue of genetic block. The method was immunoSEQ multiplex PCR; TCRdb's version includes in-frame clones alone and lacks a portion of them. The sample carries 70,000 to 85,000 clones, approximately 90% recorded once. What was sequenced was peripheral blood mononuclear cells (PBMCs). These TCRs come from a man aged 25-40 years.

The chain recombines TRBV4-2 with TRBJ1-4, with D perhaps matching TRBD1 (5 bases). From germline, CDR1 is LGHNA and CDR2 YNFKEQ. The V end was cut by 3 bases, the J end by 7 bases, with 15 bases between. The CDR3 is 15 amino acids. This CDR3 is CASSQRDSALEKLFF. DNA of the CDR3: TGTGCCAGCAGCCAGCGCGACAGCGCCCTTGAAAAACTGTTTTTT.

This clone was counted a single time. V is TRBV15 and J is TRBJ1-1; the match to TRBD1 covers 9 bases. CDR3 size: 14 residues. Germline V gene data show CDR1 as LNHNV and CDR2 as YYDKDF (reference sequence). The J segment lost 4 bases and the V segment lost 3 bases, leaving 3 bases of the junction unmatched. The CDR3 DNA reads TGTGCCACCAGCAGGGGACAGGGTTTCACTGAAGCTTTCTTT. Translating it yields CATSRGQGFTEAFF.

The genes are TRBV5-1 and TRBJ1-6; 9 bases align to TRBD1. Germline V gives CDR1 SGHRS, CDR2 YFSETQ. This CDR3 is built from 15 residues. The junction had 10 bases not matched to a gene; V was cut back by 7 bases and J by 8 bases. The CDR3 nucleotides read TGCGCCAGCTCCCCCACCGGGACAGGGTATTCACCCCTCCACTTT. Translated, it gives CASSPTGTGYSPLHF.

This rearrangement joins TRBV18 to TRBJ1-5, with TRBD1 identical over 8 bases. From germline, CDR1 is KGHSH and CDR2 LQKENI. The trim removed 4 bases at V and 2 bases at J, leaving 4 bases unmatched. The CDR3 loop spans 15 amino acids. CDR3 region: CASSQQGAGNQPQHF. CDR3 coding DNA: TGTGCCAGCTCACAGCAGGGGGCTGGCAATCAGCCCCAGCATTTT.

CDR3 in DNA: TGCGCCAGCAGCCAAGATCGCGTCGCACGGTACAATGAGCAGTTCTTC. The encoded protein is CASSQDRVARYNEQFF. The V and J genes are TRBV4-3 and TRBJ2-1; no definite D call. This CDR3 region has 16 residues. Germline V gene data show CDR1 as LGHNA and CDR2 as YSLEER. Trimming shortened V by 0 bases and J by 4 bases, and 13 bases separated the two germline ends.

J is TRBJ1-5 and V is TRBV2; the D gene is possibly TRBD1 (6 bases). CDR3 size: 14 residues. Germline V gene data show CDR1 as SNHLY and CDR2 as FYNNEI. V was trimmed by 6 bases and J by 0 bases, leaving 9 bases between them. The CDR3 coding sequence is TGTGCCAGCAGCGGACAGTCTAGCAATCAGCCCCAGCATTTT. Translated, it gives CASSGQSSNQPQHF.

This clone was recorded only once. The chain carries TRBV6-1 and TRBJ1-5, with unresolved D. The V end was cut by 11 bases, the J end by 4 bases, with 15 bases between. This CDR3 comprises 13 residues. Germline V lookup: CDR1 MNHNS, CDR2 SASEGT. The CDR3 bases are TGTGCCTGCGACAAGGGCCTTAATCAGCCCCAGCATTTT. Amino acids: CACDKGLNQPQHF.

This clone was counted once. The CDR3 here is CASSDQGNTIYF. DNA for the CDR3: TGTGCCAGCAGCGACCAAGGAAACACCATATATTTT. The chain joins TRBV28 to TRBJ1-3; D is uncertain. The germline V and J ends were trimmed by 6 bases and 4 bases, with 7 bases remaining between them. The CDR3 consists of 12 residues. Germline CDR1 and CDR2: MDHEN and SYDVKM.

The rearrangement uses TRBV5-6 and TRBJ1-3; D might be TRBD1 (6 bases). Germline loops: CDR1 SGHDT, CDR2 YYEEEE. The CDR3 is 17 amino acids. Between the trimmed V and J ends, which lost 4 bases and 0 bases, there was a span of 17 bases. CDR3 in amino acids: CASSKKTGTSSGNTIYF. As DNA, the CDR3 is TGTGCCAGCAGCAAAAAAACAGGGACGAGCTCTGGAAACACCATATATTTT.